This TCR beta chain was observed in a study of identical twins. This clonotype has only a few counts. The CDR3 sequence is 15 residues long. CDR1 and CDR2 (germline): MNHEY, SVGAGI. The junction had 6 bases not matched to a gene; V was cut back by 3 bases and J by 2 bases. MiXCR was run by TCRdb on the 5' RACE reads, yielding one entry per CDR3 protein. The sample records 500,000 to 550,000 distinct CDR3 sequences, about 20% being singletons. These same records also appear under a second study, on T cells expressing NK-cell markers.

Sequencing used CD4+ T cells sorted from blood. This receptor was identified in a woman younger than 30 in good health. The chain carries TRBV6-5 and TRBJ2-5, with 7 nucleotides matching TRBD1. Here the CDR3 reads CASSYMSGGQETQYF. The CDR3 DNA is TGTGCCAGCAGTTATATGTCAGGGGGACAAGAGACCCAGTACTTC.